What follows are 21 T cell receptor beta chains derived from one specimen sequenced in a study of T cell responses to AZD1222 COVID-19 vaccine. The method was immunoSEQ multiplex PCR; TCRdb's version includes in-frame clones alone and lacks a portion of them. This table has roughly 110,000 clones, less than 95% appearing once. The sequenced sample was peripheral blood, obtained 28 days after the second AZD1222 dose. These receptors were obtained from an adult who received the AZD1222 COVID-19 vaccine.

Only a few counts were recorded for this clone. V gene TRBV10-3 combines with J gene TRBJ1-5, with 7 positions matching TRBD1. Germline assignment: CDR1 ENHRY and CDR2 SYGVKD. CDR3 length: 16 residues. After removal of 5 bases from V and 2 bases from J, the junction contained 9 bases not matched to a gene. The CDR3 nucleotides read TGTGCCATCAGTCCCGGGACAGAGGGCGGCAATCAGCCCCAGCATTTT. Encoded protein: CAISPGTEGGNQPQHF.

This sequence joins TRBV3-1 (or the pseudogene TRBV3-2) and TRBJ2-3; TRBD2 agrees at 10 bases. CDR1 LGHDT and CDR2 YNNKEL come from the germline V gene (reference sequence). This CDR3 has 17 amino acids. The trim removed 0 bases at V and 6 bases at J, leaving 9 bases unmatched. CDR3 DNA: TGTGCCAGCAGCCAAGATCTGAGCGGGGGGGCATGGGATACGCAGTATTTT. Translating gives CASSQDLSGGAWDTQYF.

J is TRBJ2-3 and V is TRBV27; a weak D match, TRBD1 (6 bases). Trimming stripped 3 bases from V and 0 bases from J, with 13 bases between. CDR1 MNHEY and CDR2 SMNVEV come from the germline V gene (reference sequence). This CDR3 contains 16 residues. CDR3 region: CASSFQGSASTDTQYF. The CDR3 coding sequence is TGTGCCAGCAGTTTCCAGGGGTCCGCTAGCACAGATACGCAGTATTTT.

The CDR3 spells CAGRKRQSGETQYF. CDR3 bases: TGTGCCGGTCGGAAAAGACAGTCGGGCGAGACCCAGTACTTC. The chain uses TRBV2 and TRBJ2-5, with a tentative D call TRBD1 (5 bases). Germline-derived CDR1 and CDR2 are SNHLY and FYNNEI. Between the trimmed V and J ends, which lost 11 bases and 5 bases, there was a span of 21 bases. The CDR3 totals 14 residues.

This CDR3 is CASSFRPSGANVLTF. DNA of the CDR3: TGTGCCAGCAGCTTCCGACCTTCTGGGGCCAACGTCCTGACTTTC. The J gene is TRBJ2-6, the V gene TRBV3-1 (or the pseudogene TRBV3-2), with unresolved D. The V gene's germline CDR1 is LGHDT and CDR2 YNNKEL (reference sequence). Trimming pared 5 bases from V and 1 base from J, leaving 9 bases between. The CDR3 has 15 residues.

This clone has a handful of counts. V is TRBV7-2 and J is TRBJ2-7, with D perhaps TRBD1 or TRBD2 (5 bases each). V was shortened by 1 base and J by 1 base, with 14 bases between the two germline ends. This CDR3 comprises 16 residues. Germline CDR1 reads SGHTA; CDR2 reads FQGNSA. The CDR3 region is CASSLGRGGSSYEQYF. The CDR3 coding sequence is TGTGCCAGCAGCTTAGGACGGGGCGGCAGTTCCTACGAGCAGTACTTC.

The rearrangement joins TRBV7-3 to TRBJ2-5, with D perhaps matching TRBD1 or TRBD2 (5 bases each). The CDR3 contains 15 residues. The V gene's germline CDR1 is SGHTA and CDR2 FQGTGA. With 6 bases removed from V and 1 base from J, the gap between germline ends came to 15 bases. Here the CDR3 reads CASSPGHGAQETQYF. The CDR3 coding sequence is TGTGCCAGCAGTCCAGGCCACGGGGCCCAAGAGACCCAGTACTTC.

The rearrangement links TRBV5-6 to TRBJ1-1; D gene uncertain. In germline, CDR1 is SGHDT, CDR2 YYEEEE. V was shortened by 5 bases and J by 0 bases, with 11 bases between the two germline ends. The CDR3 sequence is 14 residues long. CDR3 residues: CASRGYSLNTEAFF. DNA of the CDR3: TGTGCCAGCAGGGGCTACTCATTGAACACTGAAGCTTTCTTT.

The chain carries TRBV6-5 and TRBJ2-7, with 8 bases identical to TRBD2. This CDR3 is built from 13 residues. Germline V gene sequence: CDR1 MNHEY, CDR2 SVGAGI. J lost 5 bases, V lost 7 bases, and 7 bases had no gene match. CDR3 residues: CASTDYGGDEQYF. The CDR3 DNA sequence: TGTGCCAGCACCGACTACGGGGGGGACGAGCAGTACTTC.

This chain joins TRBV6-6 and TRBJ2-7; possible D gene TRBD1, 6 bases. This CDR3 is built from 17 residues. From germline, CDR1 is MNHNY and CDR2 SVGAGI (reference sequence). Between the trimmed V and J ends, which lost 5 bases and 3 bases, there was a span of 23 bases. The CDR3 DNA reads TGTGCCAGCAGTCCAACAGGGAGACCCTTCCTTGACTACGAGCAGTACTTC. This sequence encodes CASSPTGRPFLDYEQYF.

The chain recombines TRBV28 with TRBJ2-4, with D unclear. V was clipped by 4 bases and J by 3 bases, with 13 bases between them. CDR1 is MDHEN and CDR2 is SYDVKM in the germline V gene. The CDR3 is 15 residues long. Here the CDR3 reads CASSSLEKVKNIQYF. The CDR3 DNA sequence: TGTGCCAGCAGTTCGTTAGAGAAGGTCAAAAACATTCAGTACTTC.

The chain carries TRBV5-1 and TRBJ1-2; 9 bases match TRBD1. J lost 6 bases, V lost 1 base, and 4 bases had no gene match. This CDR3 comprises 14 residues. Looked up from germline, CDR1 is SGHRS and CDR2 is YFSETQ. This CDR3 reads CASSLMGQGDGYTF. CDR3 coding DNA: TGCGCCAGCAGCTTGATGGGACAGGGTGATGGCTACACCTTC.

V is TRBV6-2 or TRBV6-3 and J is TRBJ2-1, with 7 positions matching TRBD2. J lost 9 bases, V lost 2 bases, and 7 bases had no gene match. The germline CDR1 and CDR2 sequences are MNHEY and SVGEGT. The CDR3 runs 14 residues. The CDR3 sequence is CASSYNMGGGEQFF. The CDR3 DNA reads as TGTGCCAGCAGTTACAACATGGGCGGGGGTGAGCAGTTCTTC.

This chain joins TRBV9 and TRBJ2-1, with 8 nucleotides matching TRBD2. The CDR3 runs 16 residues. V shed 2 bases and J 2 bases; nucleotides not matched to a gene: 6. Looked up from germline, CDR1 is SGDLS and CDR2 is YYNGEE. In nucleotides, the CDR3 is TGTGCCAGCAGCGTCAGTAGCGGGGCTACCTACAATGAGCAGTTCTTC. Protein product: CASSVSSGATYNEQFF.

As for this clone: In this CDR3 the conserved last residue, phenylalanine or tryptophan, is missing, so a read error is likely. No DNA is shown, since the ends of the CDR3 on it are uncertain; the CDR3 is the one TCRdb lists. The chain uses TRBV21-1 and TRBJ1-2; the table's D call of TRBD1 was not tested on the DNA. TRBV21-1 is shown as a pseudogene. The CDR3 spans 15 amino acids, including both terminal residues. The CDR3 sequence is CASSKWARSRDRASL.

The chain combines TRBV12-5 with TRBJ1-1; a possible D gene is TRBD1 (6 bases). Trimming removed 1 base from V and 11 bases from J, with 11 bases in between. Germline values: CDR1 LGHNT, CDR2 FRNRAP. CDR3 length: 12 residues. CDR3 region: CASGLDRAGAFF. In DNA form, the CDR3 reads TGTGCTAGTGGTTTGGACAGGGCCGGGGCTTTCTTT. The full variable domain, rest sourced from reference TRBV12-5 and TRBJ1-1, is DARVTQTPRHKVTEMGQEVTMRCQPILGHNTVFWYRQTMMQGLELLAYFRNRAPLDDSGMPKDRFSAEMPDATLATLKIQPSEPRDSAVYFCASGLDRAGAFFGQGTRLTVV.

The CDR3 is CASSRNDYYSYNEQFF. The CDR3 nucleotides are TGTGCCAGCAGTCGAAACGACTACTACTCCTACAATGAGCAGTTCTTC. J is TRBJ2-1 and V is TRBV2; D is perhaps TRBD2 (5 bases). The CDR3 extends over 16 amino acids. With 5 bases removed from V and 0 bases from J, the gap between germline ends came to 14 bases. The germline V gene has CDR1 SNHLY and CDR2 FYNNEI.

J is TRBJ2-7 and V is TRBV19, with D perhaps TRBD2 (6 bases). The CDR3 has 15 amino acids. The germline gives CDR1 LNHDA, CDR2 SQIVND (reference sequence). V was cut by 1 base and J by 0 bases, with 10 bases left in between. The DNA for the CDR3 is TGTGCCAGTAGTATAGGTCGGGGGAGCTCCTACGAGCAGTACTTC. Protein: CASSIGRGSSYEQYF.

The V call is TRBV27, the J call TRBJ1-5, with D possibly matching TRBD1 (5 bases). The CDR3 covers 12 residues. Germline CDR1 reads MNHEY; CDR2 reads SMNVEV (reference sequence). Trimming cost V 7 bases and J 9 bases, with 13 bases left between them. This chain's CDR3 is CASKEGGGPQHF. For the CDR3, the DNA is TGTGCCAGCAAGGAGGGCGGGGGGCCCCAGCATTTT.

The V gene is TRBV6-5, the J gene TRBJ1-4; 11 bases line up with TRBD1. Per the germline V gene, CDR1 is MNHEY and CDR2 is SVGAGI. V lost 6 bases, J lost 11 bases, and 11 bases stayed unmatched. The CDR3 sequence is 15 residues long. The CDR3 region is CASSLSDRGQGKLFF. In DNA, the CDR3 is TGTGCCAGCAGCCTTTCGGACAGGGGGCAGGGGAAACTGTTTTTT.

The chain is built from TRBV19 and TRBJ1-6; D uncertain. V lost 3 bases to trimming and J lost 6 bases, with 12 bases between them. The germline V gene has CDR1 LNHDA and CDR2 SQIVND (reference sequence). The CDR3 contains 15 residues. CDR3 coding DNA: TGTGCCAGTAGTATCAGTTTGGCCTCTAATTCACCCCTCCACTTT. This codes for CASSISLASNSPLHF.